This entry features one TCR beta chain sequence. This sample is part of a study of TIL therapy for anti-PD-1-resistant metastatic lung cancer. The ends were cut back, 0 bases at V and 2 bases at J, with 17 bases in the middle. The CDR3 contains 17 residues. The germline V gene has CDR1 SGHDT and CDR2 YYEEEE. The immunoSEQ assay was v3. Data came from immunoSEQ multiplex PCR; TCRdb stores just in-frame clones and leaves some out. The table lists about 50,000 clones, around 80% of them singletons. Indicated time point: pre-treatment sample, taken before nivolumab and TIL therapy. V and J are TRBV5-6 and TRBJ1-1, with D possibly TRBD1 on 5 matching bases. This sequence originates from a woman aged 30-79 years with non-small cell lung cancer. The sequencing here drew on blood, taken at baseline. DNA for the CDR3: TGTGCCAGCAGCTTGGAGGCTCGCTTGGGGGGAAACACTGAAGCTTTCTTT. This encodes CASSLEARLGGNTEAFF.